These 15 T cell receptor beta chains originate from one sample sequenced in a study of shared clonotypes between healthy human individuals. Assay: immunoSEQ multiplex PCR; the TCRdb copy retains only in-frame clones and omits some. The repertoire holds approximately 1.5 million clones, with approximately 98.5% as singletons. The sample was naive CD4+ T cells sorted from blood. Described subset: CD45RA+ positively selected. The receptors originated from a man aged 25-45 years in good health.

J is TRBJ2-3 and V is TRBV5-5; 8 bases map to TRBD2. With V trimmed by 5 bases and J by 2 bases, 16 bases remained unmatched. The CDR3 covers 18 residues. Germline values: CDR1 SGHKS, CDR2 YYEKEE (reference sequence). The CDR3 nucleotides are TGTGCCAGCAGAACCCTGTCGGGAGGGCCGGAGGACACAGATACGCAGTATTTT. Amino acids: CASRTLSGGPEDTDTQYF.

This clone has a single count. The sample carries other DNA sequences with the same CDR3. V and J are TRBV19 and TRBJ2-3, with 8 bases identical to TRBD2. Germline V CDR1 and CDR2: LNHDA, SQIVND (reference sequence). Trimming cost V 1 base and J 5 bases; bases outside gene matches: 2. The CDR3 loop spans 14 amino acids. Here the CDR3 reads CASSIGLAGDTQYF. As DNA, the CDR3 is TGTGCCAGTAGTATAGGGCTAGCGGGAGATACGCAGTATTTT.

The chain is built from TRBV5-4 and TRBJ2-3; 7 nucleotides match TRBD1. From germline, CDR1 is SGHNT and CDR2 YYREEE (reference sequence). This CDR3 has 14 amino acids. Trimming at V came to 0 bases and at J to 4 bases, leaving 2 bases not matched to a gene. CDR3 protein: CASSLGTGADTQYF. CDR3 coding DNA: TGTGCCAGCAGCTTGGGAACAGGGGCAGATACGCAGTATTTT.

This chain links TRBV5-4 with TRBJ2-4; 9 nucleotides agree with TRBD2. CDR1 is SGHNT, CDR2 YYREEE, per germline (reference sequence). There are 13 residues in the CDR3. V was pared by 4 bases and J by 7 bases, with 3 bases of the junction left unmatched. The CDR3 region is CASSTGLANIQYF. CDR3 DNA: TGTGCCAGCAGCACGGGACTAGCCAACATTCAGTACTTC.

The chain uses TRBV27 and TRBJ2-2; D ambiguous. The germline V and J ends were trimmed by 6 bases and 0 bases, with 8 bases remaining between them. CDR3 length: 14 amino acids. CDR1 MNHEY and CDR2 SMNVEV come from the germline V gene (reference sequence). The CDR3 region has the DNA TGTGCCAGCAGCCTCGGCCCGAACACCGGGGAGCTGTTTTTT. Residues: CASSLGPNTGELFF.

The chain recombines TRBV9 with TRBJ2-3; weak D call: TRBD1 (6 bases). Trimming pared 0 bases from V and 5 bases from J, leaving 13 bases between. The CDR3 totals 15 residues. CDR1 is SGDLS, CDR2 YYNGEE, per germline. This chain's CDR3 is CASSVAMGARDTQYF. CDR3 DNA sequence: TGTGCCAGCAGCGTAGCTATGGGGGCAAGAGATACGCAGTATTTT.

CDR3 residues: CASSLDAIGNTIYF. The CDR3, as DNA: TGTGCCAGCAGCTTAGACGCTATTGGAAACACCATATATTTT. The chain employs TRBV7-8 and TRBJ1-3, with unresolved D. Deletions cut 1 base from V and 3 bases from J, with 7 bases between. Germline V gene data show CDR1 as SGHVS and CDR2 as FQNEAQ. The CDR3 is 14 residues long.

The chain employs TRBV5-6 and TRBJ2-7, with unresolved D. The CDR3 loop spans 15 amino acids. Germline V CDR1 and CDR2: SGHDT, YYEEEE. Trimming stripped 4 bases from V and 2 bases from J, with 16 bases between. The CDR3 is CASSPEPPLTYEQYF. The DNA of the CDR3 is TGTGCCAGCAGCCCTGAGCCGCCCTTGACCTACGAGCAGTACTTC.

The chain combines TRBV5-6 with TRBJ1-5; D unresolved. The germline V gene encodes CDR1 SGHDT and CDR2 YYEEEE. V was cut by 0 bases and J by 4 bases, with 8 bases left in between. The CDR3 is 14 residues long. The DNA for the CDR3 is TGTGCCAGCAGCTTGGTCGGGCGGAATCAGCCCCAGCATTTT. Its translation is CASSLVGRNQPQHF.

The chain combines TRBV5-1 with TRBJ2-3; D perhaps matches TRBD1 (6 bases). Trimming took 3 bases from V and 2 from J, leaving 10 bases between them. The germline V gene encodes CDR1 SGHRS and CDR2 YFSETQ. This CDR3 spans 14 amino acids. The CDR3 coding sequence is TGCGCCAGCAGCTGGCAGGGGCTCACAGATACGCAGTATTTT. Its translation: CASSWQGLTDTQYF.

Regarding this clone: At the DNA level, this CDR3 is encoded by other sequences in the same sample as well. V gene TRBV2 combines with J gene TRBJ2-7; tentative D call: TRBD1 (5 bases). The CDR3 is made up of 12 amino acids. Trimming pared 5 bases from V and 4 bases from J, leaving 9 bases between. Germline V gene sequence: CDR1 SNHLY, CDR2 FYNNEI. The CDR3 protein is CASSSQGYEQYF. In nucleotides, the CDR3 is TGTGCCAGCAGTTCTCAGGGTTACGAGCAGTACTTC. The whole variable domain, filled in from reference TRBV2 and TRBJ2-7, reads EPEVTQTPSHQVTQMGQEVILRCVPISNHLYFYWYRQILGQKVEFLVSFYNNEISEKSEIFDDQFSVERPDGSNFTLKIRSTKLEDSAMYFCASSSQGYEQYFGPGTRLTVT.

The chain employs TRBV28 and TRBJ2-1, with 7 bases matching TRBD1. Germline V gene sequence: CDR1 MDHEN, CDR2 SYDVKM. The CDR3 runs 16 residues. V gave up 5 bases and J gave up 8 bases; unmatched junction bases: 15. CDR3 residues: CASSPLTGYPRDEQFF. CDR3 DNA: TGTGCCAGCAGTCCATTGACAGGGTACCCACGGGATGAGCAGTTCTTC.

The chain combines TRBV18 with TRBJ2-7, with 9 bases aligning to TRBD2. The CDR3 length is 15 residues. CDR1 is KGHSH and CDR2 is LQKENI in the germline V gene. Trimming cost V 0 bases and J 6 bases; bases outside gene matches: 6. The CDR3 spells CASSPPRSSGSEQYF. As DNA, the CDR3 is TGTGCCAGCTCACCACCCAGGAGTAGCGGGAGCGAGCAGTACTTC. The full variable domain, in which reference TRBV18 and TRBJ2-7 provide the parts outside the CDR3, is NAGVMQNPRHLVRRRGQEARLRCSPMKGHSHVYWYRQLPEEGLKFMVYLQKENIIDESGMPKERFSAEFPKEGPSILRIQQVVRGDSAAYFCASSPPRSSGSEQYFGPGTRLTVT.

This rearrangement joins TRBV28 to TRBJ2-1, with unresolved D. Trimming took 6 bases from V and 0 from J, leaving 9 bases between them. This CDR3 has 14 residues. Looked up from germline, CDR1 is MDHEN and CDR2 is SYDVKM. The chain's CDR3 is CASRIRSSYNEQFF. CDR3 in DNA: TGTGCCAGCAGGATTCGAAGCTCCTACAATGAGCAGTTCTTC.

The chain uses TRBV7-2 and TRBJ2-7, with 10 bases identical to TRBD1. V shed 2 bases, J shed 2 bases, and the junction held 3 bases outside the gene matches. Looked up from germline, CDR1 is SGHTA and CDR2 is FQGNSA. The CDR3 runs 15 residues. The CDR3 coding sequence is TGTGCCAGCAGCTTAACGGGACAGGGGACCTACGAGCAGTACTTC. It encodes CASSLTGQGTYEQYF.